A single sample is the source of the 13 T cell receptor beta chains below, sequenced in a study of T cell clonality in common variable immunodeficiency. General study points: In common variable immunodeficiency, TCR beta chains reportedly carried fewer deletions and N-nucleotide insertions.

Sequenced by immunoSEQ multiplex PCR; TCRdb stores in-frame clones only, minus some. The table lists around 8,000 clones. Which antigens these TCRs recognize remains unknown. The sequencing sample was made of peripheral blood mononuclear cells. These receptors all stem from a human donor with common variable immunodeficiency.

Of note for this clone: The missing CDR3 end, 3 residues past where the read stops, is filled in from the germline J gene. This chain connects TRBV19 to TRBJ2-2; a possible D gene is TRBD2 (6 bases). The CDR3 loop spans 15 amino acids. Trimming removed 6 bases from V and 5 bases from J, with 16 bases in between. The germline CDR1 and CDR2 sequences are LNHDA and SQIVND (reference sequence). The DNA read from the CDR3 is TGTGCCAGTAGCACCAGCCGAGCGGGTACCGGGGAG. This translates into CASSTSRAGTGE. The whole CDR3 protein reads CASSTSRAGTGELFF. Full variable domain (rest looked up from reference TRBV19 and TRBJ2-2): DGGITQSPKYLFRKEGQNVTLSCEQNLNHDAMYWYRQDPGQGLRLIYYSQIVNDFQKGDIAEGYSVSREKKESFPLTVTSAQKNPTAFYLCASSTSRAGTGELFFGEGSRLTVL.

On this clone itself: The CDR3 end lies 3 residues beyond the end of the read and is filled in from the germline J gene. This chain connects TRBV19 to TRBJ2-7; TRBD1 aligns across 8 bases. Germline V gene lookup returns CDR1 LNHDA and CDR2 SQIVND (reference sequence). The V gene end was trimmed by 3 bases and the J gene end by 2 bases; junction bases not matched to a gene: 9. CDR3 length: 16 amino acids. Partial CDR3 DNA: TGTGCCAGTAGTATCGGGGCTGGGGACAGGACCTACGAG. Translating it yields CASSIGAGDRTYE. The entire CDR3 sequence reads CASSIGAGDRTYEQYF.

To note about this clone: The read halts 3 residues ahead of the CDR3 end, with the missing end drawn from the germline J gene. The chain combines TRBV7-2 with TRBJ1-2; D possibly corresponds to TRBD1 (6 bases). The CDR3 extends over 14 amino acids. Trimming cost V 1 base and J 7 bases, with 13 bases left between them. Germline CDR1 and CDR2: SGHTA and FQGNSA. The CDR3 DNA, read in part, is TGTGCCAGCAGCTTAGAGGCAGGGGATACTGGC. The encoded protein is CASSLEAGDTG. The full-length CDR3 reads as CASSLEAGDTGYTF.

The DNA read from the CDR3 is TGTGCCAGCAGCCAGACATCAGCCGCAGATACG. Protein sequence: CASSQTSAADT. The full-length CDR3 reads as CASSQTSAADTQYF. The V call is TRBV7-2, the J call TRBJ2-3, with unresolved D. The read ends 3 residues early relative to the CDR3; the germline J gene fills the gap. Between the trimmed V and J ends, which lost 5 bases and 4 bases, there was a span of 13 bases. The germline V gene encodes CDR1 SGHTA and CDR2 FQGNSA. CDR3 length: 14 residues.

Of note for this clone: The read terminates 3 residues before the CDR3 end, so the remaining end is supplied by the germline J gene. J is TRBJ2-7 and V is TRBV18; D tentatively reads TRBD1 or TRBD2 (6 bases each). Germline V lookup: CDR1 KGHSH, CDR2 LQKENI. V lost 0 bases and J 2 bases, leaving 14 bases between the germline ends. This CDR3 is built from 16 residues. The sequenced part of the CDR3 DNA is TGTGCCAGCTCACCACCGCTGACAGGAGGGACCTACGAG. Translation gives CASSPPLTGGTYE. The full CDR3 protein is CASSPPLTGGTYEQYF.

This clone is classed as medium-sized by frequency. The observed sequence ends 3 residues before the CDR3 terminus, with the missing tail filled in from the germline J gene. V is TRBV12-5 and J is TRBJ2-7; TRBD1 agrees at 7 bases. Germline values: CDR1 LGHNT, CDR2 FRNRAP. The CDR3 is made up of 15 amino acids. V lost 2 bases, J lost 4 bases, and 8 bases stayed unmatched. CDR3 bases read: TGTGCTAGTGGTTTGTCCCCGGGACAGCGATACGAG. Translating it yields CASGLSPGQRYE. The whole CDR3 protein is CASGLSPGQRYEQYF.

Notes on this clone: The sequence runs out 3 residues before the end of the CDR3; the remainder is reconstructed from the germline J gene. The rearrangement uses TRBV6-1 and TRBJ2-1; D remains ambiguous. The CDR3 length is 15 residues. V was pared by 0 bases and J by 3 bases, with 9 bases between. Germline values: CDR1 MNHNS, CDR2 SASEGT. CDR3 DNA, as far as it was read: TGTGCCAGCAGTGAAGCACCAGAGATCTACAATGAG. It encodes CASSEAPEIYNE. The entire CDR3 sequence reads CASSEAPEIYNEQFF.

With regard to this clone: The observed sequence ends 3 residues before the CDR3 terminus, with the missing tail filled in from the germline J gene. The chain recombines TRBV7-3 with TRBJ2-3, with 10 bases that match TRBD2. Germline loops: CDR1 SGHTA, CDR2 FQGTGA. The CDR3 is made up of 19 amino acids. J lost 2 bases, V lost 1 base, and 12 bases had no gene match. The CDR3 is CASSLSVGLAETYTDTQYF. The sequenced part of the CDR3 DNA is TGTGCCAGCAGCTTAAGCGTTGGACTAGCGGAAACCTACACAGATACG.

Worth noting for this clone: The read ends 3 residues before the CDR3 terminus; that terminus is restored from the germline J gene. The rearrangement uses TRBV19 and TRBJ2-2, with 9 bases fitting TRBD1. The length of the CDR3 is 15 residues. Germline V lookup: CDR1 LNHDA, CDR2 SQIVND (reference sequence). The ends lost 5 bases at V and 6 bases at J; junction bases unmatched: 7. CDR3 bases read: TGTGCCAGTAGTCTGACAGGGGGAAGGGCCGGGGAG. Translation: CASSLTGGRAGE. The whole CDR3 protein is CASSLTGGRAGELFF.

As to this clone: The read finishes 3 residues shy of the CDR3 end, and the germline J gene is used to complete it. The rearrangement joins TRBV5-1 to TRBJ2-3, with D possibly being TRBD1 (6 bases). V dropped 2 bases and J dropped 0 bases, with 10 bases sitting between them. CDR1 SGHRS and CDR2 YFSETQ come from the germline V gene. The CDR3 sequence is 15 residues long. Here the CDR3 reads CASSLDRSSTDTQYF. CDR3 DNA, as far as it was read: TGCGCCAGCAGCTTAGACAGGTCTAGCACAGATACG.

In regard to this clone: The read terminates 3 residues ahead of where the CDR3 ends, so the germline J gene completes it. The chain recombines TRBV5-1 with TRBJ2-7; D unresolved. Trimming removed 6 bases at V and 1 base at J, with 11 bases between. The CDR3 contains 13 residues. Germline V gene data show CDR1 as SGHRS and CDR2 as YFSETQ. The CDR3 loop is CASMQAGSYEQYF. The covered CDR3 bases are TGCGCCAGCATGCAGGCAGGATCCTACGAG.

As concerns this clone: The read falls 3 residues short of the CDR3 end, and the missing part is taken from the germline J gene. V is TRBV19 and J is TRBJ1-5, with 11 nucleotides matching TRBD1. The trim removed 3 bases at V and 7 bases at J, leaving 8 bases unmatched. This CDR3 spans 16 amino acids. Germline lookup yields CDR1 LNHDA and CDR2 SQIVND (reference sequence). This CDR3 is CASSIRTGGAEQPQHF. Partial CDR3 DNA: TGTGCCAGTAGTATCCGGACAGGGGGCGCAGAGCAGCCC.

This clone counts as medium-sized (0.01 to 0.1%) by frequency. With the read ending 3 residues before the CDR3 end, the germline J gene is used to fill in that end. The chain uses TRBV29-1 and TRBJ2-3; 8 nucleotides align to TRBD1. Germline values: CDR1 SQVTM, CDR2 ANQGSEA. The CDR3 is 13 amino acids. Unmatched junction bases numbered 4, after V lost 5 bases and J lost 3 bases. CDR3 sequence reads: CSVKGQGTDTQYF. The DNA read from the CDR3 is TGCAGCGTTAAAGGACAGGGTACAGATACG.